This TCR beta chain comes out of a study of blood T cell repertoires in COVID-19. Study-level background: Acute-phase and convalescent COVID-19 samples originated in the United States, Italy and Spain. T cells, B-cell-depleted T cells, or PBMCs supplied cDNA or gDNA.

The V and J ends lost 4 bases and 0 bases respectively, with 16 bases between them. Germline assignment: CDR1 LNHDA and CDR2 SQIVND (reference sequence). The CDR3 sequence is 18 residues long. Source study methods: Estimates of nucleated cell counts were drawn from the amplification of reference gene primers. Profiling relied on immunoSEQ multiplex PCR, and the TCRdb table lists in-frame clones only, not all of them. The V and J calls and clone size are taken from that table; D and trimming were inferred from the DNA. In the table there are under 200,000 clones, roughly 87% of which are singletons. This TCR derives from a man aged 60-69 years with active or convalescent COVID-19. This chain connects TRBV19 to TRBJ1-6; possibly TRBD1 for D (5 bases). What was sequenced was peripheral blood. The CDR3, as DNA: TGTGCCAGTAGTAAGAACAGGAGAAGTAGCTCCTATAATTCACCCCTCCACTTT. This sequence encodes CASSKNRRSSSYNSPLHF.